This T cell receptor beta chain stems from a study of T cell changes during pregnancy in multiple sclerosis. Trimming shortened V by 5 bases and J by 4 bases, and 8 bases separated the two germline ends. CDR1 MGHDK and CDR2 SYGVNS come from the germline V gene. CDR3 length: 12 residues. Data came from immunoSEQ multiplex PCR; TCRdb stores just in-frame clones and leaves some out. The sample contains more than 45,000 clones, about nine tenths of which appear only once. This sequence was found in a female donor with multiple sclerosis, enrolled in a pregnancy study. The chain links TRBV25-1 to TRBJ1-2; possibly TRBD1 for D (5 bases). Material: CD4+ T cells from peripheral blood mononuclear cells, obtained after pregnancy. For the CDR3, the DNA is TGTGCCAGCAGTCCGGGGGGCTATGGCTACACCTTC. This codes for CASSPGGYGYTF.